The rows below give T cell receptor beta chains drawn from one sample of a study of response to subunit inactivated influenza vaccine. TCRdb itself ran the RT-PCR reads through MiXCR, one entry per CDR3 protein. The sample includes about 540,000 distinct CDR3 sequences, under 25% of them seen just once. The same specimen was also included in a second study, on T cells expressing NK-cell markers.

This material consisted of CD4+ T cells sorted from PBMCs, taken about 12 days after vaccination. Every receptor here comes from a man aged 45-60 years who received an inactivated influenza vaccine. The conserved cysteine and the conserved F or W are not part of the CDR3 here. Clone sizes are given selectively: once, few, many, or a class where the clone is expanded.

abundance,j_gene,v_gene,CDR3aa
NA,TRBJ1-5,TRBV12-3/TRBV12-4,ASSPRGNSNQPQH
few,TRBJ1-6,TRBV20-1,SARDHQSSYNSPLH
many,TRBJ2-3,TRBV7-2,ASSPEVSGLGTDTQY
few,TRBJ2-2,TRBV9,ASSVATRAGGYTGELF
NA,TRBJ2-7,TRBV5-5,ASSLTSDLLGGQY
NA,TRBJ2-7,TRBV25-1,ASSFAGGSEQY
few,TRBJ1-1,TRBV7-9,ASTVLRTAEAF
NA,TRBJ2-1,TRBV20-1,SARRLAGNEQF
NA,TRBJ2-5,TRBV6-1,ASSEGQGRGETQY
few,TRBJ2-1,TRBV7-3,ASSLTPGLANEQF
NA,TRBJ1-2,TRBV7-2,ASSKSGGTANYGYT
NA,TRBJ2-1,TRBV20-1,SAAPSWASYNEQF
few,TRBJ2-5,TRBV4-3,ASSQLGLLETQY
NA,TRBJ2-5,TRBV30,AWSGNSMETQY
NA,TRBJ2-1,TRBV28,ASREGGAYNEQF
NA,TRBJ2-1,TRBV6-2/TRBV6-3,ASRRGGSYNEQF
NA,TRBJ2-2,TRBV27,ASTLRGSTGELF
few,TRBJ2-2,TRBV2,ASRSGDKGELF